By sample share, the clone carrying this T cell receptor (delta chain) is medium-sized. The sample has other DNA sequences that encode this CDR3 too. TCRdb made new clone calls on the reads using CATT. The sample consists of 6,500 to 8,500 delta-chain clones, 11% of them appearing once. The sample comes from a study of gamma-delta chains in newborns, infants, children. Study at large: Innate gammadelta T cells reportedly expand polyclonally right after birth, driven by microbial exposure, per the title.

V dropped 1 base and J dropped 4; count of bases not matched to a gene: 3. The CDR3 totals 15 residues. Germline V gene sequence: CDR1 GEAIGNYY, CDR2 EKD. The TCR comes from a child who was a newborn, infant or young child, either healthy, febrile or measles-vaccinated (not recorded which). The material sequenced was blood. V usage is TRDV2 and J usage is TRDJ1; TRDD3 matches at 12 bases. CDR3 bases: TGTGCCTGTGACACACTGGGGGATACCGTCGATAAACTCATCTTT. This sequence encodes CACDTLGDTVDKLIF.